This passage covers 30 T cell receptor beta chains from one sample sequenced in a study of response to subunit inactivated influenza vaccine. MiXCR was run by TCRdb on the RT-PCR reads, yielding one entry per CDR3 protein. This table has about 570,000 distinct CDR3 sequences, about 10% appearing once. This sample was also put to use in a study of T cells expressing NK-cell markers. According to that study: TCR beta cDNA was made by 5'RACE template switching with UMIs.

The sample was PBMCs from blood, taken on the day of vaccination. All receptors come from a man aged 50-59 years who received an inactivated influenza vaccine.

The chain joins TRBV10-2 to TRBJ2-7; possibly TRBD1 for D (6 bases). Trimming left V 4 bases short and J 1 base short, with 11 bases between. This CDR3 is 14 amino acids long. The V gene's germline CDR1 is WSHSY and CDR2 SAAADI. The CDR3 loop reads CASSAWTESYEQYF. CDR3 sequence (DNA): TGCGCCAGCAGTGCGTGGACAGAGTCCTACGAGCAGTACTTC.

The chain recombines TRBV5-1 with TRBJ1-2; no clear D. The germline V gene encodes CDR1 SGHRS and CDR2 YFSETQ. V was cut by 0 bases and J by 3 bases, with 12 bases left in between. The CDR3 length is 15 residues. The CDR3 region is CASSLANTGHYGYTF. CDR3 DNA sequence: TGCGCCAGCAGCTTGGCCAATACCGGTCACTATGGCTACACCTTC.

In its sample, this clonotype was seen a few times. The V and J genes are TRBV20-1 and TRBJ2-2; 13 bases match TRBD2. From germline, CDR1 is DFQATT and CDR2 SNEGSKA (reference sequence). The CDR3 extends over 18 amino acids. V dropped 4 bases and J dropped 2; count of bases not matched to a gene: 10. The CDR3 bases are TGCAGTGCTACGGGAGCCAGGGGACTAGCGGGAAACACCGGGGAGCTGTTTTTT. This codes for CSATGARGLAGNTGELFF.

This clonotype appeared many times. The chain couples TRBV20-1 to TRBJ2-7; D tentatively fits TRBD1 or TRBD2 (5 bases each). Germline CDR1 reads DFQATT; CDR2 reads SNEGSKA (reference sequence). Between the trimmed V and J ends, which lost 6 bases and 3 bases, there was a span of 15 bases. The CDR3 has 13 residues. The CDR3 coding sequence is TGCAGTGCCGCCCGGGACGGCAACTACGAGCAGTACTTC. Its protein is CSAARDGNYEQYF.

This clonotype was picked up a small number of times. The chain uses TRBV7-2 and TRBJ1-2; D uncertain. The CDR3 covers 15 residues. Germline loops: CDR1 SGHTA, CDR2 FQGNSA. The V end was cut by 0 bases, the J end by 0 bases, with 8 bases between. CDR3 in amino acids: CASSLAGQANYGYTF. The CDR3 DNA follows: TGTGCCAGCAGCTTAGCTGGGCAAGCTAACTATGGCTACACCTTC. Full variable domain (missing parts from reference TRBV7-2 and TRBJ1-2): GAGVSQSPSNKVTEKGKDVELRCDPISGHTALYWYRQSLGQGLEFLIYFQGNSAPDKSGLPSDRFSAERTGGSVSTLTIQRTQQEDSAVYLCASSLAGQANYGYTFGSGTRLTVV.

This clonotype was found a few times. This chain links TRBV4-2 with TRBJ1-5, with D tentatively TRBD1 (5 bases). V lost 6 bases to trimming and J lost 3 bases, with 6 bases between them. This CDR3 contains 12 residues. Germline V gene data show CDR1 as LGHNA and CDR2 as YNFKEQ. In nucleotides, the CDR3 is TGTGCCAGCAGGGGGGACAATCAGCCCCAGCATTTT. Residues: CASRGDNQPQHF.

The chain combines TRBV11-1 with TRBJ2-6, with 10 bases aligning to TRBD1. Germline CDR1 SGHAT, CDR2 FQDESV (reference sequence). Trimming cost V 4 bases and J 2 bases; bases outside gene matches: 17. The CDR3 runs 21 residues. The CDR3 DNA reads TGTGCCAGCAGCTCCTCGAAGGCGGGCGGGACAGGGGAGACTGGGGCCAACGTCCTGACTTTC. It specifies CASSSSKAGGTGETGANVLTF.

The sample holds a few counts of this clonotype. V is TRBV5-5 and J is TRBJ2-7; D gene unclear. Germline V lookup: CDR1 SGHKS, CDR2 YYEKEE (reference sequence). Trimming shortened V by 4 bases and J by 3 bases, and 20 bases separated the two germline ends. This CDR3 is built from 16 residues. The CDR3 region is CASSPQKKDGFYEQYF. The CDR3 DNA sequence: TGTGCCAGCAGCCCACAAAAAAAGGACGGTTTCTACGAGCAGTACTTC.

This chain joins TRBV5-5 and TRBJ2-2; D unresolved. Germline assignment: CDR1 SGHKS and CDR2 YYEKEE (reference sequence). The CDR3 extends over 16 amino acids. The germline V and J ends were trimmed by 0 bases and 4 bases, with 13 bases remaining between them. CDR3 DNA sequence: TGTGCCAGCAGCTTGGCGCGAGCAGTCAGCACCGGGGAGCTGTTTTTT. Translation gives CASSLARAVSTGELFF.

This clonotype was seen more than once but under ten times. The genes are TRBV28 and TRBJ2-3; 9 nucleotides match TRBD1. This CDR3 is 16 amino acids long. Germline-derived CDR1 and CDR2 are MDHEN and SYDVKM. Trimming cost V 4 bases and J 2 bases; bases outside gene matches: 7. The CDR3, as DNA: TGTGCCAGCAGTTACACACAGGGGGCCGTCACAGATACGCAGTATTTT. The encoded protein is CASSYTQGAVTDTQYF.

The J gene is TRBJ2-6, the V gene TRBV25-1; 7 nucleotides line up with TRBD1. Trimming at V came to 0 bases and at J to 1 base, leaving 0 bases not matched to a gene. The CDR3 is 16 amino acids. In germline, CDR1 is MGHDK, CDR2 SYGVNS. CDR3 in amino acids: CASSEYRGSGANVLTF. In DNA, the CDR3 is TGTGCCAGCAGTGAATACAGGGGGTCTGGGGCCAACGTCCTGACTTTC.

This clonotype was seen ten or more times. The rearrangement joins TRBV20-1 to TRBJ1-1, with D unclear. Germline CDR1 is DFQATT and CDR2 is SNEGSKA (reference sequence). The CDR3 length is 13 residues. The V and J ends lost 5 bases and 1 base respectively, with 11 bases between them. Written as DNA, the CDR3 is TGCAGTGCTCGTGGGCACCAGAACACTGAAGCTTTCTTT. Translating gives CSARGHQNTEAFF.

This clonotype has a handful of counts. V and J are TRBV30 and TRBJ2-3, with 12 bases identical to TRBD2. Trimming removed 4 bases from V and 6 bases from J; junction bases left unmatched: 8. There are 15 residues in the CDR3. The germline V gene encodes CDR1 GTSNPN and CDR2 SVGIG (reference sequence). This CDR3 is CAWKIGLAGTDTQYF. The CDR3 bases are TGTGCCTGGAAAATCGGACTAGCGGGAACGGATACGCAGTATTTT. The full variable domain, its missing parts supplied by reference TRBV30 and TRBJ2-3, is SQTIHQWPATLVQPVGSPLSLECTVEGTSNPNLYWYRQAAGRGLQLLFYSVGIGQISSEVPQNLSASRPQDRQFILSSKKLLLSDSGFYLCAWKIGLAGTDTQYFGPGTRLTVL.

This clonotype was counted between two and nine times. The chain carries TRBV6-6 and TRBJ2-7; no reliable D call. Germline V lookup: CDR1 MNHNY, CDR2 SVGAGI (reference sequence). Between the trimmed V and J ends, which lost 0 bases and 1 base, there was a span of 4 bases. The CDR3 has 13 residues. The CDR3 loop reads CASSYSRSYEQYF. The CDR3 nucleotides are TGTGCCAGCAGTTACTCTCGGTCCTACGAGCAGTACTTC.

The sample holds many counts of this clonotype. V usage is TRBV12-3 or TRBV12-4 and J usage is TRBJ2-3; TRBD2 aligns across 8 bases. The length of the CDR3 is 14 residues. The V and J ends lost 8 bases and 6 bases, in that order; junction bases with no gene match: 10. CDR3 nucleotides: TGTGCCAGCTCGTCAGGGCCGGGGGGGGATACGCAGTATTTT. As protein: CASSSGPGGDTQYF.

V is TRBV7-2 and J is TRBJ2-7, with D perhaps TRBD1 (5 bases). V was shortened by 3 bases and J by 3 bases, with 18 bases between the two germline ends. Germline CDR1 is SGHTA and CDR2 is FQGNSA. The CDR3 has 16 residues. The CDR3 here is CASSFGRDFGYYEQYF. The CDR3 DNA is TGTGCCAGCAGCTTTGGCAGGGATTTCGGCTACTACGAGCAGTACTTC.

V and J are TRBV28 and TRBJ2-1, with D uncertain. V lost 6 bases, J lost 8 bases, and 8 bases lay in between. The CDR3 loop spans 11 amino acids. Germline V gene sequence: CDR1 MDHEN, CDR2 SYDVKM. CDR3 in amino acids: CASRTVHEQFF. The CDR3 coding sequence is TGTGCCAGCAGGACCGTACATGAGCAGTTCTTC.

This clonotype occurred a few times. This rearrangement joins TRBV15 to TRBJ2-7, with a possible D match to TRBD1 (6 bases). The germline V gene has CDR1 LNHNV and CDR2 YYDKDF (reference sequence). Trimming shortened V by 1 base and J by 2 bases, and 9 bases separated the two germline ends. The CDR3 loop spans 14 amino acids. The chain's CDR3 is CATSRGRGTYEQYF. The CDR3 coding sequence is TGTGCCACCAGCAGAGGAAGGGGGACCTACGAGCAGTACTTC.

This clonotype was seen at least ten times. This chain uses TRBV20-1 with TRBJ2-1; D gene unclear. The germline V gene encodes CDR1 DFQATT and CDR2 SNEGSKA (reference sequence). This CDR3 comprises 13 residues. The DNA of the CDR3 is TGCAGCGCCACGGGCGACACCTACAATGAGCAGTTCTTC. Its protein product is CSATGDTYNEQFF.

The chain links TRBV9 to TRBJ2-1; D perhaps matches TRBD1 (5 bases). With 3 bases removed from V and 4 bases from J, the gap between germline ends came to 11 bases. Germline V lookup: CDR1 SGDLS, CDR2 YYNGEE. There are 14 residues in the CDR3. The CDR3 region is CASSETQGYNEQFF. The CDR3 DNA reads TGTGCCAGCAGCGAGACGCAGGGTTACAATGAGCAGTTCTTC. The variable domain in full, completed from reference TRBV9 and TRBJ2-1, reads DSGVTQTPKHLITATGQRVTLRCSPRSGDLSVYWYQQSLDQGLQFLIQYYNGEERAKGNILERFSAQQFPDLHSELNLSSLELGDSALYFCASSETQGYNEQFFGPGTRLTVL.

This clonotype was counted only a few times. J is TRBJ2-5 and V is TRBV28, with D perhaps TRBD1 or TRBD2 (6 bases each). The CDR3 runs 14 residues. Trimming took 3 bases from V and 5 from J, leaving 13 bases between them. Germline assignment: CDR1 MDHEN and CDR2 SYDVKM. CDR3 nucleotides: TGTGCCAGCAGTTTTGGGGGGCGCTGGGAGACCCAGTACTTC. This encodes CASSFGGRWETQYF.

The rearrangement joins TRBV6-2 or TRBV6-3 to TRBJ2-1; TRBD2 might be the D (5 bases). The CDR3 has 13 amino acids. The germline V gene encodes CDR1 MNHEY and CDR2 SVGEGT. V was clipped by 9 bases and J by 4 bases, with 13 bases between them. The CDR3 here is CASVEGPYNEQFF. The DNA for the CDR3 is TGTGCCAGTGTAGAGGGTCCTTACAATGAGCAGTTCTTC.

This clonotype was counted many times. The V gene is TRBV5-1, the J gene TRBJ2-3, with D perhaps TRBD1 (6 bases). V lost 1 base and J 2 bases, leaving 17 bases between the germline ends. Germline V gene lookup returns CDR1 SGHRS and CDR2 YFSETQ. The CDR3 totals 17 residues. The CDR3 sequence is CASSLLRNNRVTDTQYF. The CDR3 nucleotides are TGCGCCAGCAGCTTGCTGCGGAACAACAGGGTCACAGATACGCAGTATTTT.

The chain employs TRBV7-8 and TRBJ1-5; D unclear. Trimming stripped 1 base from V and 2 bases from J, with 9 bases between. This CDR3 is built from 15 residues. Germline CDR1 and CDR2: SGHVS and FQNEAQ. DNA of the CDR3: TGTGCCAGCAGCTTAGAAGGATCCCGCAATCAGCCCCAGCATTTT. Translating it yields CASSLEGSRNQPQHF.

This clonotype has a handful of counts. This sequence joins TRBV6-1 and TRBJ2-3, with D perhaps TRBD1 (5 bases). V lost 8 bases, J lost 4 bases, and 22 bases lay in between. The germline gives CDR1 MNHNS, CDR2 SASEGT. The CDR3 sequence is 16 residues long. CDR3 sequence reads: CASRALGRVTADTQYF. The CDR3 region has the DNA TGTGCCAGCCGGGCTCTCGGCAGGGTGACGGCAGATACGCAGTATTTT.

This clonotype was found a few times. This chain joins TRBV7-2 and TRBJ2-1; no definite D call. V was pared by 2 bases and J by 12 bases, with 8 bases between. The CDR3 is made up of 11 amino acids. Germline V gene data show CDR1 as SGHTA and CDR2 as FQGNSA. The CDR3 bases are TGTGCCAGCAGCTTAAGTGTGGTGCAGTTCTTC. Translated: CASSLSVVQFF.

This clonotype was seen ten or more times. Compared with germline, one end of the junction differs, possibly owing to a read error. CDR3 loop: CASSYRSGRYSEQFF. CDR3 in DNA: TGTGCCAGCAGTTACCGTAGCGGGAGATACAGTGAGCAGTTCTTC. V is TRBV27 and J is TRBJ2-1; 9 bases match TRBD2. There are 15 residues in the CDR3. Germline assignment: CDR1 MNHEY and CDR2 SMNVEV (reference sequence).

Only a few counts were recorded for this clonotype. CDR3 region: CASSLVQVYDTQYF. The CDR3 DNA sequence: TGTGCCAGCAGCTTAGTTCAGGTTTACGATACGCAGTATTTT. The chain joins TRBV7-9 to TRBJ2-3; D uncertain. V lost 1 base to trimming and J lost 6 bases, with 11 bases between them. In germline, CDR1 is SEHNR, CDR2 FQNEAQ (reference sequence). This CDR3 spans 14 amino acids.

This clonotype was counted many times. CDR3 protein: CASSQDYTYYGYTF. CDR3 nucleotide sequence: TGCGCCAGCAGCCAAGATTACACTTACTATGGCTACACCTTC. The chain has TRBV4-1 and TRBJ1-2; D unresolved. V was pared by 0 bases and J by 3 bases, with 8 bases between. CDR3 length: 14 amino acids. Germline V lookup: CDR1 MGHRA, CDR2 YSYEKL.

The V and J genes are TRBV5-1 and TRBJ1-5; D is unresolved. Trimming shortened V by 4 bases and J by 9 bases, and 14 bases separated the two germline ends. This CDR3 contains 13 residues. CDR1 is SGHRS and CDR2 is YFSETQ in the germline V gene. The CDR3 protein is CASSQHQGWPQHF. For the CDR3, the DNA is TGCGCCAGCAGCCAACATCAAGGGTGGCCCCAGCATTTT.